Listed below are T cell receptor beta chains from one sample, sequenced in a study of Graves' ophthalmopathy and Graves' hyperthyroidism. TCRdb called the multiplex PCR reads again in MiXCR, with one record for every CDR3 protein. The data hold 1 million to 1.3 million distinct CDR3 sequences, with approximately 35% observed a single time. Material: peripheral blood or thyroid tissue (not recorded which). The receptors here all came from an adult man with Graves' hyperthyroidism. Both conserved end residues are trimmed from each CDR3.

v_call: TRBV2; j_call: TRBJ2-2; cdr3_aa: ASRDGTSGTITGELF
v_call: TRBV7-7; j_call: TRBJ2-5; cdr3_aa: ASSSTAGTGVQETQY
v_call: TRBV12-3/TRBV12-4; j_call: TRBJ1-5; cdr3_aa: ASRGHSNQPQH
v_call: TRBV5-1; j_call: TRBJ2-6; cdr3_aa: ASSLPQNPGANVLT
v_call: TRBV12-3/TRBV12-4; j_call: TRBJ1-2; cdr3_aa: ASSFRRIANYGYT
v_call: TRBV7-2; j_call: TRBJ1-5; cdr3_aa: ASSRQLDQPQH
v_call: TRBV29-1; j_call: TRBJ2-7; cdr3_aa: SATGTGGSYEQY
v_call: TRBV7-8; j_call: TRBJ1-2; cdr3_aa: ASSPDRLHGYT
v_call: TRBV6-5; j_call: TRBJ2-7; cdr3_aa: ASIPGTPSYEQY
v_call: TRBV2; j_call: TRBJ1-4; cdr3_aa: ASRGDRGGEKLF
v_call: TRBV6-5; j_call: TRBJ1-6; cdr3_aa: ASSYTRATNSPLH
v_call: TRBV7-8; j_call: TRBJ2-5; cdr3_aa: ASTLGGPETQY
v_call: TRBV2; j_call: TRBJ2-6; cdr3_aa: ASSGPSGGATGANVLT
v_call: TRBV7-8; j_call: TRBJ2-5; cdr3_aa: ASIEGQGLETQY